The 31 T cell receptor beta chains given below trace back to one sample, sequenced in a study of T cells expressing NK-cell markers. Using the 5' RACE reads, TCRdb records one entry per CDR3 protein without DNA. The table for this sample gives a few hundred thousand distinct CDR3 sequences. Sequenced: blood T cells: a sorted CD56 or NKG2C T cell subset, CD4+ or CD8+ T cells, or bulk PBMC T cells (not recorded which). The receptors were gathered from a man aged 18-69 years in good health.

The CDR3 region is CASRPDRGRFGTEAFF. J is TRBJ1-1 and V is TRBV6-5; TCRdb outputs TRBD1, but without DNA this stays unchecked. The CDR3 length is 16 residues. CDR1 is MNHEY and CDR2 is SVGAGI in the germline V gene.

The J gene is TRBJ2-7, the V gene TRBV18; TCRdb designates TRBD1, a call that cannot be tested without DNA. The CDR3 contains 14 residues. Looked up from germline, CDR1 is KGHSH and CDR2 is LQKENI. The CDR3 is CASSRGELYHEQYF.

V is TRBV20-1 and J is TRBJ2-2; the D call from TCRdb, TRBD1, cannot be confirmed without DNA. This CDR3 is 13 amino acids long. Germline CDR1 reads DFQATT; CDR2 reads SNEGSKA (reference sequence). The CDR3: CSAWTGSGGELFF.

The chain has TRBV5-4 and TRBJ2-5; TCRdb selects TRBD1, and the lack of DNA leaves this call unchecked. The germline V gene has CDR1 SGHNT and CDR2 YYREEE (reference sequence). The CDR3 is made up of 15 amino acids. The CDR3: CASSPRGTGEETQYF.

V is TRBV3-1 and J is TRBJ1-2; TCRdb calls TRBD1, which cannot be checked without DNA. Per germline, CDR1 LGHDT and CDR2 YNNKEL (reference sequence). This CDR3 has 15 amino acids. CDR3 sequence reads: CASSQDKTAYSPLTF.

The rearrangement links TRBV12-3 or TRBV12-4 to TRBJ1-1. This CDR3 spans 16 amino acids. The CDR3 region is CASSFGFEDRNTEAFF.

The chain joins TRBV12-3 or TRBV12-4 to TRBJ1-4; TCRdb's assignment of TRBD1 cannot be checked, as there is no DNA. The length of the CDR3 is 13 residues. CDR3: CASSLAGGEKLFF.

This chain links TRBV3-1 with TRBJ2-5; TCRdb's assignment of TRBD1 cannot be checked, as there is no DNA. Germline values: CDR1 LGHDT, CDR2 YNNKEL (reference sequence). This CDR3 contains 15 residues. The CDR3 sequence: CASSHSGYRGETQYF.

The chain uses TRBV7-9 and TRBJ2-5; no DNA is available, so the TRBD2 call from TCRdb remains unchecked. The CDR3 sequence is 15 residues long. Germline V gene sequence: CDR1 SEHNR, CDR2 FQNEAQ (reference sequence). This chain's CDR3 is CASSYQAGGQETQYF.

The chain combines TRBV27 with TRBJ2-4; TCRdb's D gene call, TRBD1, goes unchecked for lack of DNA. Germline CDR1 is MNHEY and CDR2 is SMNVEV (reference sequence). CDR3 length: 17 residues. This CDR3 reads CASSRMDRALAKNIQYF.

The rearrangement joins TRBV20-1 to TRBJ1-1; the TRBD1 assignment by TCRdb is unverifiable without DNA. The germline gives CDR1 DFQATT, CDR2 SNEGSKA (reference sequence). The length of the CDR3 is 16 residues. The CDR3 here is CSARETGIGLIGEAFF.

This chain connects TRBV25-1 to TRBJ1-1; TCRdb's D gene call, TRBD1, goes unchecked for lack of DNA. The length of the CDR3 is 15 residues. The germline V gene encodes CDR1 MGHDK and CDR2 SYGVNS. The CDR3 loop reads CASIRTGVSYTEAFF.

The chain recombines TRBV4-2 with TRBJ2-2; TCRdb names TRBD1, which stays unverified in the absence of DNA. Germline V gene data show CDR1 as LGHNA and CDR2 as YNFKEQ. The CDR3 contains 17 residues. CDR3 in amino acids: CASSQAGGRFGNGELFF.

V is TRBV12-3 or TRBV12-4 and J is TRBJ1-5; TCRdb's D gene call, TRBD1, goes unchecked for lack of DNA. CDR3 length equals 16 residues. Here the CDR3 reads CASRGSTGGFNQPQHF.

The chain employs TRBV5-1 and TRBJ2-3; the D call of TRBD1 rests on TCRdb alone, since no DNA is present to check it. CDR1 is SGHRS and CDR2 is YFSETQ in the germline V gene. The CDR3 has 15 amino acids. CDR3 amino acids: CASSLTGLRRDTQYF.

V gene TRBV4-1 combines with J gene TRBJ1-1. This CDR3 comprises 16 residues. Germline V gives CDR1 MGHRA, CDR2 YSYEKL. The CDR3 loop reads CASSQQLRGHASEAFF.

V gene TRBV4-2 combines with J gene TRBJ1-1; TCRdb's D gene call, TRBD1, goes unchecked for lack of DNA. The CDR3 extends over 16 amino acids. CDR1 and CDR2 (germline): LGHNA, YNFKEQ. CDR3 region: CASSREPAGVNTEAFF.

The gene calls are TRBV5-1 and TRBJ2-7. The germline V gene has CDR1 SGHRS and CDR2 YFSETQ. The CDR3 covers 16 residues. The CDR3 protein is CASSLFAGSASYEQYF.

The chain joins TRBV12-3 or TRBV12-4 to TRBJ2-1. CDR3 length equals 14 residues. CDR3 sequence reads: CASTHRDFYNEQFF.

This chain uses TRBV12-3 or TRBV12-4 with TRBJ2-2; lacking DNA, the TRBD2 call made by TCRdb goes unchecked. The CDR3 loop spans 18 amino acids. CDR3 residues: CASSSSSLAGGTTGELFF.

The rearrangement links TRBV27 to TRBJ2-1; with no DNA, the TCRdb D assignment of TRBD2 cannot be verified. From germline, CDR1 is MNHEY and CDR2 SMNVEV (reference sequence). CDR3 length: 13 amino acids. The CDR3 region is CASRWGGGNEQFF.

The rearrangement joins TRBV12-3 or TRBV12-4 to TRBJ1-4; TCRdb's assignment of TRBD1 cannot be checked, as there is no DNA. The CDR3 covers 12 residues. This chain's CDR3 is CASGTGGEKLFF.

The chain is built from TRBV4-1 and TRBJ2-3; TCRdb returns TRBD1, unconfirmable since there is no DNA. This CDR3 has 16 amino acids. Germline V gene data show CDR1 as MGHRA and CDR2 as YSYEKL. The chain's CDR3 is CASSQGWGTGTDTQYF.

The J gene is TRBJ2-1, the V gene TRBV10-3; lacking DNA, the TRBD1 call made by TCRdb goes unchecked. Germline lookup yields CDR1 ENHRY and CDR2 SYGVKD. The CDR3 runs 14 residues. The chain's CDR3 is CAISDEQGFNEQFF.

The chain joins TRBV20-1 to TRBJ1-5. Germline V CDR1 and CDR2: DFQATT, SNEGSKA (reference sequence). CDR3 length: 14 amino acids. This CDR3 reads CSASDRGGNQPQHF.

V is TRBV5-1 and J is TRBJ2-7. This CDR3 is built from 13 residues. Germline V CDR1 and CDR2: SGHRS, YFSETQ. The CDR3 sequence: CASRPTTAYEQYF. Full variable domain (rest looked up from reference TRBV5-1 and TRBJ2-7): KAGVTQTPRYLIKTRGQQVTLSCSPISGHRSVSWYQQTPGQGLQFLFEYFSETQRNKGNFPGRFSGRQFSNSRSEMNVSTLELGDSALYLCASRPTTAYEQYFGPGTRLTVT.

This chain connects TRBV3-1 to TRBJ2-3. The V gene's germline CDR1 is LGHDT and CDR2 YNNKEL (reference sequence). The CDR3 runs 12 residues. The CDR3 sequence: CASSQVARKQYF.

The chain recombines TRBV29-1 with TRBJ1-2; the D call from TCRdb, TRBD1, cannot be confirmed without DNA. Germline CDR1 and CDR2: SQVTM and ANQGSEA. This CDR3 has 11 amino acids. The CDR3: CSVESQGCYTF.

The chain joins TRBV28 to TRBJ2-6; TCRdb's D call, TRBD1, is unchecked because there is no DNA. CDR3 length equals 17 residues. The germline gives CDR1 MDHEN, CDR2 SYDVKM. This chain's CDR3 is CASSLRGWISGANVLTF.

The rearrangement links TRBV7-9 to TRBJ1-5; the TCRdb D gene call, TRBD1, has no DNA to confirm it. CDR3 length: 14 residues. CDR1 is SEHNR, CDR2 FQNEAQ, per germline (reference sequence). The CDR3 reads CASSPRGGGQPQHF.

V usage is TRBV6-5 and J usage is TRBJ2-7; the D call from TCRdb, TRBD1, cannot be confirmed without DNA. Germline V CDR1 and CDR2: MNHEY, SVGAGI. This CDR3 has 15 amino acids. The CDR3 protein is CASSYGTGDFYEQYF.